These 2 T cell receptor beta chains share one sample of origin, sequenced in a study of blood T cell repertoires in COVID-19. This table comes from immunoSEQ multiplex PCR, and its TCRdb copy is limited to in-frame clones, with some not included. The sample consists of about 40,000 clones, more than 85% of them appearing once. Sequencing was performed on peripheral blood. The receptors were gathered from a man aged 45-65 years in a cohort sampled during active COVID-19.

The chain employs TRBV7-9 and TRBJ1-2; 8 bases match TRBD1. J gave up 4 bases and V 5 bases, and 6 bases lay outside the gene matches. The CDR3 length is 14 residues. CDR1 is SEHNR, CDR2 FQNEAQ, per germline (reference sequence). The CDR3: CASSITGGAYGYTF. Written as DNA, the CDR3 is TGTGCCAGCAGCATAACAGGGGGGGCCTATGGCTACACCTTC.

The V call is TRBV4-1, the J call TRBJ2-2; D gene uncertain. From germline, CDR1 is MGHRA and CDR2 YSYEKL. Trimming cost V 5 bases and J 2 bases, with 15 bases left between them. CDR3 length: 16 residues. CDR3 DNA: TGCGCCAGCAGCTACCAGTTATCCGATAACACCGGGGAGCTGTTTTTT. This encodes CASSYQLSDNTGELFF.